One and the same sample provided the 32 T cell receptor beta chains below, sequenced in a study of blood T cell repertoires in COVID-19. Some clones are missing from TCRdb's copy, which holds only in-frame ones; the method was immunoSEQ multiplex PCR. The data show around 140,000 clones, roughly 84% seen once. Sequences were obtained from peripheral blood. The receptors originated from a woman at least 80 years old with acute or convalescent COVID-19.

V gene TRBV7-5 combines with J gene TRBJ2-6; the table's D call, TRBD1, has no DNA check behind it. TRBV7-5 is an annotated pseudogene. The CDR3 length is 24 residues. In nucleotides, the CDR3 is TGTGTCAGAAGCCCAGTATTCCTCATGACCTATAGCCCCAGGGCCTCCTCTGGGGCCAACGTCCTGACTTTC. Protein product: CVRSPVFLMTYSPRASSGANVLTF.

This clone appeared a single time. The chain combines TRBV5-1 with TRBJ1-1; weak D call: TRBD1 (5 bases). The length of the CDR3 is 16 residues. Germline V gene lookup returns CDR1 SGHRS and CDR2 YFSETQ. V dropped 0 bases and J dropped 3 bases, with 15 bases sitting between them. CDR3 DNA: TGCGCCAGCAGCTTGGGGTCCAGGGTAGGGGACACTGAAGCTTTCTTT. This sequence encodes CASSLGSRVGDTEAFF.

The rearrangement uses TRBV18 and TRBJ2-3; unclear D gene. Germline V CDR1 and CDR2: KGHSH, LQKENI. With 5 bases removed from V and 3 bases from J, the gap between germline ends came to 6 bases. This CDR3 is 12 amino acids long. CDR3 sequence (DNA): TGTGCCAGCTCAGAGGTAACAGATACGCAGTATTTT. Residues: CASSEVTDTQYF.

V is TRBV27 and J is TRBJ2-2, with 7 bases fitting TRBD1. CDR1 is MNHEY and CDR2 is SMNVEV in the germline V gene (reference sequence). The CDR3 loop spans 14 amino acids. The V segment lost 4 bases and the J segment 1 base; nucleotides outside the gene matches: 0. CDR3 DNA sequence: TGTGCCAGCAGTTGGGACAGGAACACCGGGGAGCTGTTTTTT. Amino acid sequence: CASSWDRNTGELFF.

The chain employs TRBV6-1 and TRBJ2-7, with D unresolved. V lost 4 bases to trimming and J lost 6 bases, with 19 bases between them. The CDR3 runs to 15 residues. Germline V gene sequence: CDR1 MNHNS, CDR2 SASEGT. CDR3 region: CASSGARIHLVEQYF. The CDR3 DNA reads as TGTGCCAGCAGTGGAGCGCGGATTCATCTGGTCGAGCAGTACTTC.

The chain recombines TRBV6-6 with TRBJ2-1; 11 positions agree with TRBD2. V shed 8 bases, J shed 7 bases, and the junction held 7 bases outside the gene matches. Germline-derived CDR1 and CDR2 are MNHNY and SVGAGI (reference sequence). The CDR3 extends over 14 amino acids. DNA of the CDR3: TGTGCCAGCCGCGGGACTAGCGGACGGAATGAGCAGTTCTTC. This sequence encodes CASRGTSGRNEQFF.

This chain uses TRBV7-2 with TRBJ1-1; TRBD1 agrees at 7 bases. The ends lost 6 bases at V and 5 bases at J; junction bases unmatched: 6. CDR1 is SGHTA and CDR2 is FQGNSA in the germline V gene. The CDR3 extends over 13 amino acids. This chain's CDR3 is CASRGQRVTEAFF. The CDR3, as DNA: TGTGCCAGCAGGGGACAGAGGGTTACTGAAGCTTTCTTT.

This clone turned up a few times. V gene TRBV7-2 combines with J gene TRBJ1-5; 7 bases map to TRBD1. The CDR3 length is 15 residues. Germline assignment: CDR1 SGHTA and CDR2 FQGNSA. The V segment lost 5 bases and the J segment 3 bases; nucleotides outside the gene matches: 7. The CDR3 bases are TGTGCCAGCAGCACGGGACAGATTGACAATCAGCCCCAGCATTTT. It translates to CASSTGQIDNQPQHF. The variable domain in full, with the rest retrieved from reference TRBV7-2 and TRBJ1-5, is GAGVSQSPSNKVTEKGKDVELRCDPISGHTALYWYRQSLGQGLEFLIYFQGNSAPDKSGLPSDRFSAERTGGSVSTLTIQRTQQEDSAVYLCASSTGQIDNQPQHFGDGTRLSIL.

This clone was seen more than once but under ten times. The chain recombines TRBV7-2 with TRBJ2-6; 10 bases are shared with TRBD1. Per germline, CDR1 SGHTA and CDR2 FQGNSA. CDR3 length: 17 residues. V lost 5 bases and J lost 1; bases outside the gene matches: 5. The CDR3 DNA is TGTGCCAGCAGCGCACCGGGACAGGGGTCTGGGGCCAACGTCCTGACTTTC. Its protein product is CASSAPGQGSGANVLTF.

The rearrangement links TRBV7-9 to TRBJ2-1, with TRBD2 identical over 8 bases. CDR3 size: 15 residues. With V trimmed by 5 bases and J by 6 bases, 9 bases remained unmatched. Germline CDR1 is SEHNR and CDR2 is FQNEAQ (reference sequence). This CDR3 reads CASSPLTGTSNEQFF. The CDR3 region has the DNA TGTGCCAGCAGCCCCTTAACCGGGACTAGCAATGAGCAGTTCTTC.

The rearrangement links TRBV29-1 to TRBJ2-6; 8 bases fit TRBD1. Germline V gene sequence: CDR1 SQVTM, CDR2 ANQGSEA. The length of the CDR3 is 15 residues. V lost 7 bases, J lost 0 bases, and 5 bases stayed unmatched. CDR3 loop: CSAWDRTSGANVLTF. The CDR3 bases are TGCAGCGCTTGGGACAGGACCTCTGGGGCCAACGTCCTGACTTTC. Full variable domain (remainder filled in from reference TRBV29-1 and TRBJ2-6): SAVISQKPSRDICQRGTSLTIQCQVDSQVTMMFWYRQQPGQSLTLIATANQGSEATYESGFVIDKFPISRPNLTFSTLTVSNMSPEDSSIYLCSAWDRTSGANVLTFGAGSRLTVL.

V and J are TRBV15 and TRBJ2-7, with 7 bases fitting TRBD2. This CDR3 comprises 15 residues. CDR1 is LNHNV, CDR2 YYDKDF, per germline (reference sequence). V trimming: 0 bases; J trimming: 0 bases; junction bases outside the gene matches: 2. This CDR3 reads CATSRDPSGSYEQYF. The CDR3 nucleotides are TGTGCCACCAGCAGAGACCCTAGCGGCTCCTACGAGCAGTACTTC.

CDR3 sequence: CASSLAGGRSGNTIYF. For the CDR3, the DNA is TGTGCCAGCAGCTTGGCCGGAGGGCGCTCTGGAAACACCATATATTTT. The chain links TRBV5-4 to TRBJ1-3; D is unclear. The CDR3 covers 16 residues. V was shortened by 0 bases and J by 0 bases, with 10 bases between the two germline ends. Germline V gene data show CDR1 as SGHNT and CDR2 as YYREEE (reference sequence).

The rearrangement uses TRBV7-8 and TRBJ1-6, with TRBD1 as a possible D gene (5 bases). Germline V lookup: CDR1 SGHVS, CDR2 FQNEAQ. Trimming took 0 bases from V and 3 from J, leaving 9 bases between them. CDR3 length: 16 residues. The CDR3 region is CASSLAQGNYNSPLHF. CDR3 in DNA: TGTGCCAGCAGCTTAGCTCAGGGCAACTATAATTCACCCCTCCACTTT. The full variable domain, with the rest looked up from reference TRBV7-8 and TRBJ1-6, is GAGVSQSPRYKVAKRGQDVALRCDPISGHVSLFWYQQALGQGPEFLTYFQNEAQLDKSGLPSDRFFAERPEGSVSTLKIQRTQQEDSAVYLCASSLAQGNYNSPLHFGNGTRLTVT.

Details on this clone: The same CDR3 can be traced to other DNA sequences in this sample. This chain joins TRBV30 and TRBJ1-1; possibly TRBD1 for D (6 bases). The CDR3 has 13 amino acids. Germline CDR1 reads GTSNPN; CDR2 reads SVGIG (reference sequence). V was clipped by 0 bases and J by 1 base, with 6 bases between them. The CDR3 sequence: CAWSVGGNTEAFF. The CDR3 nucleotides are TGTGCCTGGAGTGTAGGGGGGAACACTGAAGCTTTCTTT. The whole variable domain, remainder taken from reference TRBV30 and TRBJ1-1, is SQTIHQWPATLVQPVGSPLSLECTVEGTSNPNLYWYRQAAGRGLQLLFYSVGIGQISSEVPQNLSASRPQDRQFILSSKKLLLSDSGFYLCAWSVGGNTEAFFGQGTRLTVV.

The J gene is TRBJ2-5, the V gene TRBV3-1 (or the pseudogene TRBV3-2), with 8 bases fitting TRBD1. V was clipped by 6 bases and J by 5 bases; unmatched bases: 5. Germline lookup yields CDR1 LGHDT and CDR2 YNNKEL (reference sequence). CDR3 size: 13 residues. CDR3 amino acids: CASSPGGRETQYF. CDR3 DNA sequence: TGTGCCAGCAGTCCAGGGGGCCGGGAGACCCAGTACTTC.

The J gene is TRBJ2-3, the V gene TRBV7-2; 7 nucleotides align to TRBD2. V trimming: 8 bases; J trimming: 1 base; junction bases outside the gene matches: 9. The CDR3 consists of 15 residues. Per the germline V gene, CDR1 is SGHTA and CDR2 is FQGNSA. CDR3 sequence: CASGGRGFGTDTQYF. The CDR3 nucleotides are TGTGCCAGCGGGGGGAGGGGTTTTGGCACAGATACGCAGTATTTT. The whole variable domain, remainder taken from reference TRBV7-2 and TRBJ2-3, is GAGVSQSPSNKVTEKGKDVELRCDPISGHTALYWYRQSLGQGLEFLIYFQGNSAPDKSGLPSDRFSAERTGGSVSTLTIQRTQQEDSAVYLCASGGRGFGTDTQYFGPGTRLTVL.

The rearrangement uses TRBV18 and TRBJ2-1; 7 bases agree with TRBD2. The V and J ends lost 3 bases and 4 bases, in that order; junction bases with no gene match: 6. Germline V gene data show CDR1 as KGHSH and CDR2 as LQKENI. The CDR3 spans 15 residues. CDR3 DNA sequence: TGTGCCAGCTCACCCTCTAGCGGACATTACAATGAGCAGTTCTTC. Translating gives CASSPSSGHYNEQFF.

The chain uses TRBV5-6 and TRBJ2-1; 8 bases agree with TRBD1. The V and J ends lost 0 bases and 5 bases, in that order; junction bases with no gene match: 10. This CDR3 is 17 amino acids long. Looked up from germline, CDR1 is SGHDT and CDR2 is YYEEEE. The CDR3 coding sequence is TGTGCCAGCAGCTTGGACTATCGGCAGGGGGCAAACAATGAGCAGTTCTTC. Translation gives CASSLDYRQGANNEQFF.

The chain employs TRBV21-1 and TRBJ1-1; the table's D call TRBD1 went unverified against the DNA. TRBV21-1 corresponds to a pseudogene. The CDR3 has 16 residues. The CDR3 spells CASSKERTGGFTEAFF. The CDR3 DNA follows: TGTGCCAGCAGCAAAGAAAGGACAGGGGGTTTCACTGAAGCTTTCTTT.

This sequence joins TRBV9 and TRBJ2-3, with a weak D call TRBD2 (5 bases). Germline V gene lookup returns CDR1 SGDLS and CDR2 YYNGEE. Trimming took 3 bases from V and 4 from J, leaving 15 bases between them. The CDR3 is 15 residues long. This CDR3 reads CASSGGFNLADTQYF. CDR3 in DNA: TGTGCCAGCAGCGGAGGGTTCAACCTCGCAGATACGCAGTATTTT.

V and J are TRBV15 and TRBJ2-1; D unresolved. Trimming removed 4 bases at V and 5 bases at J, with 9 bases between. Germline CDR1 LNHNV, CDR2 YYDKDF (reference sequence). CDR3 length: 13 residues. CDR3 residues: CATSTRVHNEQFF. The CDR3 DNA is TGTGCCACCAGCACCCGGGTCCACAATGAGCAGTTCTTC.

V and J are TRBV5-8 and TRBJ2-2; 8 bases match TRBD1. This CDR3 region has 15 residues. V lost 2 bases, J lost 1 base, and 1 base stayed unmatched. The germline V gene encodes CDR1 SGHTS and CDR2 YDEGEE. CDR3 sequence (DNA): TGTGCCAGCAGCTTCGACAGGGGGAACACCGGGGAGCTGTTTTTT. It encodes CASSFDRGNTGELFF.

The gene calls are TRBV15 and TRBJ2-1; D is perhaps TRBD1 (6 bases). Germline CDR1 and CDR2: LNHNV and YYDKDF (reference sequence). Trimming pared 0 bases from V and 4 bases from J, leaving 10 bases between. This CDR3 is built from 15 residues. CDR3 DNA: TGTGCCACCAGCAGAGAAGGCAGGGGTTACAATGAGCAGTTCTTC. It encodes CATSREGRGYNEQFF.

This clone was recorded many times. The gene calls are TRBV15 and TRBJ2-5; the match to TRBD2 covers 8 bases. The CDR3 length is 12 residues. The V gene's germline CDR1 is LNHNV and CDR2 YYDKDF (reference sequence). V trimming: 5 bases; J trimming: 5 bases; junction bases outside the gene matches: 1. CDR3 loop: CATSPGGETQYF. DNA for the CDR3: TGTGCCACCAGCCCGGGGGGGGAGACCCAGTACTTC.

V and J are TRBV14 and TRBJ2-3; D unclear. Germline V gene sequence: CDR1 SGHDN, CDR2 FVKESK. There are 15 residues in the CDR3. With 4 bases removed from V and 0 bases from J, the gap between germline ends came to 11 bases. Here the CDR3 reads CASSPLEISTDTQYF. The CDR3 nucleotides read TGTGCCAGCAGCCCGCTCGAGATTAGCACAGATACGCAGTATTTT. Based on the CDR3 plus reference TRBV14 and TRBJ2-3, the full variable domain is EAGVTQFPSHSVIEKGQTVTLRCDPISGHDNLYWYRRVMGKEIKFLLHFVKESKQDESGMPNNRFLAERTGGTYSTLKVQPAELEDSGVYFCASSPLEISTDTQYFGPGTRLTVL.

The rearrangement links TRBV9 to TRBJ1-3; 9 nucleotides align to TRBD1. The junction had 6 bases not matched to a gene; V was cut back by 2 bases and J by 0 bases. Germline CDR1 and CDR2: SGDLS and YYNGEE. The length of the CDR3 is 17 residues. For the CDR3, the DNA is TGTGCCAGCAGCGTTACCGGGACAGGGAACTCTGGAAACACCATATATTTT. The encoded protein is CASSVTGTGNSGNTIYF.

The chain is built from TRBV7-9 and TRBJ1-5; tentative D call: TRBD1 (5 bases). CDR1 and CDR2 (germline): SEHNR, FQNEAQ (reference sequence). Trimming removed 4 bases at V and 3 bases at J, with 13 bases between. The CDR3 totals 15 residues. CDR3 sequence reads: CASSSPGGDNQPQHF. The DNA of the CDR3 is TGTGCCAGCAGCTCCCCCGGGGGGGACAATCAGCCCCAGCATTTT.

V is TRBV18 and J is TRBJ2-1; 8 bases are a match to TRBD1. Germline V CDR1 and CDR2: KGHSH, LQKENI. The ends lost 2 bases at V and 8 bases at J; junction bases unmatched: 11. CDR3 length: 16 residues. The CDR3 DNA sequence: TGTGCCAGCTCACCAAGACAGGGGTTTTCCAGGGATGAGCAGTTCTTC. Its protein product is CASSPRQGFSRDEQFF.

The J gene is TRBJ2-6, the V gene TRBV7-2; D unclear. CDR1 is SGHTA and CDR2 is FQGNSA in the germline V gene. Trimming took 5 bases from V and 0 from J, leaving 11 bases between them. This CDR3 has 16 residues. The CDR3 reads CASSPLLASGANVLTF. Here the CDR3 DNA reads TGTGCCAGCAGCCCCCTCCTGGCCTCTGGGGCCAACGTCCTGACTTTC. Supplemented by reference TRBV7-2 and TRBJ2-6, the full variable domain reads GAGVSQSPSNKVTEKGKDVELRCDPISGHTALYWYRQSLGQGLEFLIYFQGNSAPDKSGLPSDRFSAERTGGSVSTLTIQRTQQEDSAVYLCASSPLLASGANVLTFGAGSRLTVL.

The rearrangement joins TRBV5-1 to TRBJ1-1; 7 bases match TRBD1. Germline V gene lookup returns CDR1 SGHRS and CDR2 YFSETQ. J lost 6 bases, V lost 5 bases, and 4 bases had no gene match. The CDR3 is 12 amino acids. The DNA of the CDR3 is TGCGCCAGCAGGACCGGGACAGCTGAAGCTTTCTTT. Protein: CASRTGTAEAFF. The full variable domain, in which reference TRBV5-1 and TRBJ1-1 provide the parts outside the CDR3, is KAGVTQTPRYLIKTRGQQVTLSCSPISGHRSVSWYQQTPGQGLQFLFEYFSETQRNKGNFPGRFSGRQFSNSRSEMNVSTLELGDSALYLCASRTGTAEAFFGQGTRLTVV.

V and J are TRBV11-2 and TRBJ2-7, with D possibly TRBD1 on 5 matching bases. Germline assignment: CDR1 SGHAT and CDR2 FQNNGV. V gave up 0 bases and J gave up 1 base, with 7 bases separating them. This CDR3 has 14 amino acids. The CDR3 loop reads CASSLEAGSYEQYF. The DNA of the CDR3 is TGTGCCAGCAGCTTAGAGGCAGGGTCCTACGAGCAGTACTTC. The variable domain in full, with the rest retrieved from reference TRBV11-2 and TRBJ2-7, is EAGVAQSPRYKIIEKRQSVAFWCNPISGHATLYWYQQILGQGPKLLIQFQNNGVVDDSQLPKDRFSAERLKGVDSTLKIQPAKLEDSAVYLCASSLEAGSYEQYFGPGTRLTVT.